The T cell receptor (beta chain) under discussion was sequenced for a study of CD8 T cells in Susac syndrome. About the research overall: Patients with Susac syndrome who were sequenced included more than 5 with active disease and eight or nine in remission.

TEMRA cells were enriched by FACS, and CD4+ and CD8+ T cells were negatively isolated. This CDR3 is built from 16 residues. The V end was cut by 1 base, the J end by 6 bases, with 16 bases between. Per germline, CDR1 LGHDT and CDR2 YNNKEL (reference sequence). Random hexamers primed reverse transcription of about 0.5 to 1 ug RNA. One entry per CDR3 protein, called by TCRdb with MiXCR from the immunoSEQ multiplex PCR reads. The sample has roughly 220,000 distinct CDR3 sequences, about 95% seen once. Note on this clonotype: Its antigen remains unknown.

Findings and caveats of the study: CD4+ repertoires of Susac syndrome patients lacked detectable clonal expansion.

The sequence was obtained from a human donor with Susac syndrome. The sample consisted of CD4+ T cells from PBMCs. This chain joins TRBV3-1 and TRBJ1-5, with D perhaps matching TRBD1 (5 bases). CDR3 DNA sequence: TGTGCCAGCAGCCAAGGTGGGGGGATTCCGTCTCAGCCCCAGCATTTT. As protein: CASSQGGGIPSQPQHF.